The rows below give T cell receptor beta chains drawn from one sample of a study of OX40 agonist ivuxolimab in advanced cancers. The protocol was immunoSEQ multiplex PCR, while the TCRdb copy is restricted to in-frame clones and leaves out a portion. The sample has about 68,000 clones; approximately 87% are singletons. The sample in question was CD4+ or CD8+ T cells sorted from blood, obtained in a trial of the OX40 agonist ivuxolimab. The origin of the receptors is an adult with an advanced solid tumor such as melanoma, head and neck, liver or kidney cancer. CDR3s include the opening cysteine and the closing phenylalanine or tryptophan. D genes are given only for firm matches. The listing skips clone size in some rows; elsewhere it reads once, few, many or a size class.

TRBJ2-7 | TRBV5-1 | . | . | CASSPAPGRPSYEQYF | TGCGCCAGCAGCCCGGCCCCGGGACGCCCCTCCTACGAGCAGTACTTC
TRBJ1-5 | TRBV7-2 | . | . | CASSLASGDNQPQHF | TGTGCCAGCAGCTTAGCATCGGGGGACAATCAGCCCCAGCATTTT
TRBJ1-2 | TRBV6-1 | . | . | CASSEKLANYGYTF | TGTGCCAGCAGTGAAAAGTTAGCTAACTATGGCTACACCTTC
TRBJ1-2 | TRBV20-1 | . | . | CSATRKNGYTF | TGCAGTGCTACCCGAAAAAATGGCTACACCTTC
TRBJ2-5 | TRBV7-2 | . | . | CASSLEAQETQYF | TGTGCCAGCAGCCTCGAAGCCCAAGAGACCCAGTACTTC
TRBJ2-2 | TRBV9 | . | TRBD1 | CASSRQVQGSTGELFF | TGTGCCAGCAGCCGACAGGTACAGGGGTCTACCGGGGAGCTGTTTTTT
TRBJ2-1 | TRBV5-1 | . | TRBD2 | CASSSGLAGGLEQFF | TGCGCCAGCAGCTCGGGACTAGCGGGGGGGTTAGAGCAGTTCTTC
TRBJ1-2 | TRBV7-2 | . | . | CASSLMSGSYYGYTF | TGTGCCAGCAGCTTAATGTCAGGGAGTTATTATGGCTACACCTTC
TRBJ1-2 | TRBV13 | . | . | CASSLEGDAYGYTF | TGTGCCAGCAGCTTAGAGGGGGACGCCTATGGCTACACCTTC
TRBJ1-2 | TRBV7-2 | . | TRBD1 | CASSSRTGEDYGYTF | TGTGCCAGCAGCTCTAGGACAGGGGAGGACTATGGCTACACCTTC
TRBJ1-3 | TRBV5-1 | . | . | CASSPDPQLGNTIYF | TGCGCCAGCAGCCCGGATCCTCAGCTTGGAAACACCATATATTTT
TRBJ1-1 | TRBV29-1 | once | . | CSVEVDGAMNTEAFF | TGCAGCGTTGAAGTTGACGGGGCCATGAACACTGAAGCTTTCTTT
TRBJ2-5 | TRBV20-1 | . | . | CSATRRETQYF | TGCAGTGCTACGAGACGTGAGACCCAGTACTTC
TRBJ2-4 | TRBV7-2 | . | . | CASSLVGRENIQYF | TGTGCCAGCAGCTTAGTGGGCCGCGAAAACATTCAGTACTTC
TRBJ1-2 | TRBV11-2 | . | . | CASSPRTAGFGYTF | TGTGCCAGCAGCCCGCGGACCGCGGGGTTTGGCTACACCTTC